These 8 T cell receptor beta chains were all obtained from the same sample, sequenced in a study of HIV-infected patients and healthy controls. Whole blood was used without fractionation, so all unsorted peripheral T cells were included. Reverse transcription used 500 to 550 ng RNA and constant-region primers for alpha and beta. Using multiplexing indices, alpha and beta chain libraries were generated apart by chain-specific third strand synthesis. Each CDR3 protein is one row after TCRdb ran MiXCR on the 5' RACE reads. The repertoire holds tens of thousands of distinct CDR3 sequences, with approximately 7.7% as singletons. The sample comprised blood. These receptors were collected from an adult in good health.

This clonotype qualifies as medium-sized. This chain connects TRBV7-2 to TRBJ1-4; a weak D match, TRBD1 (5 bases). Deletions cut 3 bases from V and 8 bases from J, with 13 bases between. Looked up from germline, CDR1 is SGHTA and CDR2 is FQGNSA. CDR3 size: 14 residues. This CDR3 is CASSLAGRREKLFF. For the CDR3, the DNA is TGTGCCAGCAGCTTGGCAGGGCGTCGAGAAAAACTGTTTTTT.

This clonotype was picked up many times. The chain employs TRBV12-5 and TRBJ2-1, with TRBD2 as a possible D gene (7 bases). The CDR3 has 15 residues. From germline, CDR1 is LGHNT and CDR2 FRNRAP. The ends were cut back, 1 base at V and 9 bases at J, with 16 bases in the middle. CDR3 region: CASGLGGGGQVEQFF. The CDR3 DNA reads as TGTGCTAGTGGTTTGGGCGGGGGCGGCCAGGTTGAGCAGTTCTTC.

The table lists this clonotype with a few counts. This chain uses TRBV19 with TRBJ2-7; 11 positions match TRBD1. The length of the CDR3 is 15 residues. The J segment lost 5 bases and the V segment lost 3 bases, leaving 6 bases of the junction unmatched. Germline V gene sequence: CDR1 LNHDA, CDR2 SQIVND (reference sequence). DNA of the CDR3: TGTGCCAGTAGTATTCCAGGACAGGGGGCGGACGAGCAGTACTTC. Protein sequence: CASSIPGQGADEQYF.

This clonotype appeared many times. This chain joins TRBV13 and TRBJ1-2, with D unclear. CDR3 length: 13 residues. From germline, CDR1 is PRHDT and CDR2 FYEKMQ (reference sequence). The V gene lost 3 bases and the J gene lost 8 bases, with 13 bases spanning the gap. The CDR3 is CASSLRGYGGYTF. The DNA for the CDR3 is TGTGCCAGCAGCTTGCGTGGTTACGGAGGCTACACCTTC. The whole variable domain, remainder taken from reference TRBV13 and TRBJ1-2, is AAGVIQSPRHLIKEKRETATLKCYPIPRHDTVYWYQQGPGQDPQFLISFYEKMQSDKGSIPDRFSAQQFSDYHSELNMSSLELGDSALYFCASSLRGYGGYTFGSGTRLTVV.

This clonotype occurred many times. This rearrangement joins TRBV20-1 to TRBJ2-3, with 11 bases lining up with TRBD2. This CDR3 comprises 16 residues. Germline-derived CDR1 and CDR2 are DFQATT and SNEGSKA (reference sequence). V gave up 1 base and J gave up 3 bases; unmatched junction bases: 6. The chain's CDR3 is CSARAQTSGETDTQYF. In DNA form, the CDR3 reads TGCAGTGCTAGAGCCCAGACTAGCGGGGAGACAGATACGCAGTATTTT.

This clonotype was counted only a few times. The chain links TRBV20-1 to TRBJ2-7; D perhaps matches TRBD1 (5 bases). Germline V lookup: CDR1 DFQATT, CDR2 SNEGSKA (reference sequence). With 0 bases removed from V and 13 bases from J, the gap between germline ends came to 22 bases. This CDR3 spans 14 amino acids. CDR3 amino acids: CSARDLDSSLRNYF. The CDR3 nucleotides are TGCAGTGCTAGAGATCTCGACAGTAGCCTACGGAACTACTTC.

This clonotype was seen at least ten times. This chain connects TRBV6-5 to TRBJ1-3, with D uncertain. V shed 5 bases and J shed 1 base, with 12 bases lying between them. This CDR3 region has 15 residues. Germline CDR1 MNHEY, CDR2 SVGAGI. The CDR3 region is CASSRSQSSGNTIYF. The CDR3 DNA reads TGTGCCAGCAGTCGAAGTCAATCTTCTGGAAACACCATATATTTT.

This clonotype is judged medium-sized. The chain carries TRBV5-6 and TRBJ2-1, with 11 bases that match TRBD2. This CDR3 is 16 amino acids long. Germline CDR1 reads SGHDT; CDR2 reads YYEEEE. The junction had 7 bases not matched to a gene; V was cut back by 4 bases and J by 4 bases. This chain's CDR3 is CASSALAGGPYNEQFF. DNA for the CDR3: TGTGCCAGCAGCGCGCTAGCGGGGGGCCCTTACAATGAGCAGTTCTTC.